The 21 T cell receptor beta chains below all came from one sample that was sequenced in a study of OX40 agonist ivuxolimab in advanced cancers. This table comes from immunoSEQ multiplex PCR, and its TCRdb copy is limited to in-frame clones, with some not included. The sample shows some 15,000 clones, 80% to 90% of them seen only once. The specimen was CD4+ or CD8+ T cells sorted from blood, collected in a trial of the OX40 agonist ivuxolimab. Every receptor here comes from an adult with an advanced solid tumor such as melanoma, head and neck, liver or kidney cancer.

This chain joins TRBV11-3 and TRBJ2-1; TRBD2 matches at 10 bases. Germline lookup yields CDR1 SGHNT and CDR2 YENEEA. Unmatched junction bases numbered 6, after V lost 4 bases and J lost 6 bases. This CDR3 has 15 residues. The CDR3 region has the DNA TGTGCCAGCAGCTCCAGGACTAGCGGAGGCAATGAGCAGTTCTTC. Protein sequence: CASSSRTSGGNEQFF.

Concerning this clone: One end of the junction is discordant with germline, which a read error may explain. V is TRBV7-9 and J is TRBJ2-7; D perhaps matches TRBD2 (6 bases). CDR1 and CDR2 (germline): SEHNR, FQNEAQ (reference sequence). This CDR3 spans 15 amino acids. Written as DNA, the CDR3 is TGCGCCAGCAGCCAAGTGGCGGACTATTCCTACGAGCAGTACTTC. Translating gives CASSQVADYSYEQYF.

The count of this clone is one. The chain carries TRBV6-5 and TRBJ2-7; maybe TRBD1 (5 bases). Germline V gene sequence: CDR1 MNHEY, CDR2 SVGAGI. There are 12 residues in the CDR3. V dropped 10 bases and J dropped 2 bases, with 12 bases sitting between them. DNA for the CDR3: TGTGCCACCCGACAGTCAGCCTACGAGCAGTACTTC. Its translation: CATRQSAYEQYF.

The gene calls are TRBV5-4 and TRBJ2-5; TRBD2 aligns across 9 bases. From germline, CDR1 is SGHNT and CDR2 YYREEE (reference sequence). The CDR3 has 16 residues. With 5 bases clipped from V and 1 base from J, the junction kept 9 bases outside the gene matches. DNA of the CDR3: TGTGCCAGCAGTCCTGGGGGTAGCGGGGGCCAAGAGACCCAGTACTTC. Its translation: CASSPGGSGGQETQYF. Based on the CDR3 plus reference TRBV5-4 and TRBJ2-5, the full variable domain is ETGVTQSPTHLIKTRGQQVTLRCSSQSGHNTVSWYQQALGQGPQFIFQYYREEENGRGNFPPRFSGLQFPNYSSELNVNALELDDSALYLCASSPGGSGGQETQYFGPGTRLLVL.

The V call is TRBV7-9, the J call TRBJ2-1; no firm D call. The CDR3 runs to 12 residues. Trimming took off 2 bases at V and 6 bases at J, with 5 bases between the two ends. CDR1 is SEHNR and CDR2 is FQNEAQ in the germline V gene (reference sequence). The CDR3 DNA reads TGTGCCAGCAGCTTAAACAGCAATGAGCAGTTCTTC. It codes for CASSLNSNEQFF.

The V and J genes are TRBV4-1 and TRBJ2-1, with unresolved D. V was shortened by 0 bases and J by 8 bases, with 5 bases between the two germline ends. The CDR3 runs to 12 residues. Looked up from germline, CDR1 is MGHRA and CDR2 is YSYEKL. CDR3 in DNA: TGCGCCAGCAGCCAAGATGCCGATGAGCAGTTCTTC. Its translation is CASSQDADEQFF.

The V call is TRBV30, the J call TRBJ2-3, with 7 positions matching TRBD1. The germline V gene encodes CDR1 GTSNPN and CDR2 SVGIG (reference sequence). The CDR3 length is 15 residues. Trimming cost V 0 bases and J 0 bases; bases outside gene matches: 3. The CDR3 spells CAWSVGTASTDTQYF. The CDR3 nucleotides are TGTGCCTGGAGTGTCGGGACAGCGAGCACAGATACGCAGTATTTT.

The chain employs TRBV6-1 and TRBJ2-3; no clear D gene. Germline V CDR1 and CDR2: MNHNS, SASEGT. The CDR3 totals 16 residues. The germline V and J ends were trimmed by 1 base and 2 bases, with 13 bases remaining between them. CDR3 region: CASSEDSDGHTDTQYF. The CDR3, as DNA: TGTGCCAGCAGTGAAGACTCGGATGGGCACACAGATACGCAGTATTTT.

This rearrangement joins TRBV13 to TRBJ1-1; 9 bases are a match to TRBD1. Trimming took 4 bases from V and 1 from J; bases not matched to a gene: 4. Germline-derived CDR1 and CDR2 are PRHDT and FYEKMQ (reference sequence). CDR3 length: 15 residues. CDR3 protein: CASSSDRGWNTEAFF. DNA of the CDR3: TGTGCCAGCAGCTCCGACAGGGGGTGGAACACTGAAGCTTTCTTT.

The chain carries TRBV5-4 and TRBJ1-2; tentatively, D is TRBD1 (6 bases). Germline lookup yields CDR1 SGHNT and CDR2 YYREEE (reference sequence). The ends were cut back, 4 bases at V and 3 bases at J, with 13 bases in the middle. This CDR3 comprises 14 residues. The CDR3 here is CASSARGGDYGYTF. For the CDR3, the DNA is TGTGCCAGCAGCGCAAGGGGGGGAGACTATGGCTACACCTTC.

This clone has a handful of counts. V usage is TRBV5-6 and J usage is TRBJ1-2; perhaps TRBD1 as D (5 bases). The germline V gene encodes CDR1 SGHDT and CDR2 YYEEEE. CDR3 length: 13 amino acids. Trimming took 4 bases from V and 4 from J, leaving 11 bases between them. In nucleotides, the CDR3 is TGTGCCAGCAGCGCGGGGGTCGGCTATGGCTACACCTTC. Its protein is CASSAGVGYGYTF.

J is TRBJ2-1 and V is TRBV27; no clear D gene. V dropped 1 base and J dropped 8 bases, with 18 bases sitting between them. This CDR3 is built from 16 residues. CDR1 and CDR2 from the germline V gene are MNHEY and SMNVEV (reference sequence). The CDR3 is CASSLFETPHWDEQFF. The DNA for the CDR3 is TGTGCCAGCAGTTTATTTGAGACACCACATTGGGATGAGCAGTTCTTC.

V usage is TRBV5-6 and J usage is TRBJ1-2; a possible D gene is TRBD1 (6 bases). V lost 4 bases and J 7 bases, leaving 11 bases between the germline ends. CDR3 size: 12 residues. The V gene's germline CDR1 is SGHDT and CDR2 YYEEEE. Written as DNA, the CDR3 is TGTGCCAGCAGCCAGGGGTGGGGTGGCTACACCTTC. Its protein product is CASSQGWGGYTF.

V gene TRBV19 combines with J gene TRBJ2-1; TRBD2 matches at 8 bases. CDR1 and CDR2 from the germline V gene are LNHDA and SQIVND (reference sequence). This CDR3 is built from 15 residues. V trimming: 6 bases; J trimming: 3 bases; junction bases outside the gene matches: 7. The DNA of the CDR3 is TGTGCCAGTAGCCCTACTAGCGGCGTCTACAATGAGCAGTTCTTC. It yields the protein CASSPTSGVYNEQFF.

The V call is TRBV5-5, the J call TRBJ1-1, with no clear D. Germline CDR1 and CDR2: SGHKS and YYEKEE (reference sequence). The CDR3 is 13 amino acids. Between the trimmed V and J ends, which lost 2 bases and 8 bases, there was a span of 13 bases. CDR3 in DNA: TGTGCCAGCAGCTTTTCGTCAGAGACGGAAGCTTTCTTT. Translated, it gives CASSFSSETEAFF.

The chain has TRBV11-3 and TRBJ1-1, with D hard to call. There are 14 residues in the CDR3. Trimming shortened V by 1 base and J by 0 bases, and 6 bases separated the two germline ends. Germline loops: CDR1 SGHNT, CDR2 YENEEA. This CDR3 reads CASSLATVNTEAFF. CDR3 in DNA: TGTGCCAGCAGCTTAGCAACAGTGAACACTGAAGCTTTCTTT.

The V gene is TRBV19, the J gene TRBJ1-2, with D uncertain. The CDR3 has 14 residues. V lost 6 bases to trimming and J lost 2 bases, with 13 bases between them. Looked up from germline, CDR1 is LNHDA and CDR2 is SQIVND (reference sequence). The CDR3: CASSPGSPNYGYTF. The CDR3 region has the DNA TGTGCCAGTAGCCCCGGGAGCCCGAACTATGGCTACACCTTC.

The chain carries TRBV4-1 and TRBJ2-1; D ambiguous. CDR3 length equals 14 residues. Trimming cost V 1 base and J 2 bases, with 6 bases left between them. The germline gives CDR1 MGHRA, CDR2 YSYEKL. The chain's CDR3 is CASSQVGPYNEQFF. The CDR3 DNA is TGCGCCAGCAGCCAAGTAGGACCCTACAATGAGCAGTTCTTC.

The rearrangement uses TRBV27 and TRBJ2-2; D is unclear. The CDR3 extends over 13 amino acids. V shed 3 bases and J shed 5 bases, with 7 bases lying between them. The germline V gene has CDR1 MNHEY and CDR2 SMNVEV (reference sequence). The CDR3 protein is CASSFGHTGELFF. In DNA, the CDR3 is TGTGCCAGCAGTTTTGGTCATACCGGGGAGCTGTTTTTT.

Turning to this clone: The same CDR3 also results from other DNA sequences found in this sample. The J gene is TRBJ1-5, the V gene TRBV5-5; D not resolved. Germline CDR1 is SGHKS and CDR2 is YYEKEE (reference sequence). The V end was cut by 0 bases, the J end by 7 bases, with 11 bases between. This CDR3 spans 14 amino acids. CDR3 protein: CASSLGWGGQPQHF. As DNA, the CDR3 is TGTGCCAGCAGCTTGGGCTGGGGTGGACAGCCCCAGCATTTT.

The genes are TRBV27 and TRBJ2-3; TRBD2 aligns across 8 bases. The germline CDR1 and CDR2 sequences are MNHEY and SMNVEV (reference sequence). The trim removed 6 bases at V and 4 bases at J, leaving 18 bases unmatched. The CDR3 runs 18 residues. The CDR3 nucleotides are TGTGCCAGCAGGACCGTGGACGGGAGGGCCAATGGCCCAGATACGCAGTATTTT. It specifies CASRTVDGRANGPDTQYF.